Below are 29 T cell receptor beta chains sequenced from a single sample in a study of technical replicates of blood from a handful of donors. Clones were read by immunoSEQ multiplex PCR, and TCRdb kept only the in-frame ones, dropping some. The top ten hold 0.27% of the sample, which has 80,000 to 100,000 clones, 92% seen once. Sequenced material: T cells isolated from PBMCs. The receptors come from a human donor in good health.

This chain links TRBV7-4 with TRBJ2-7; 8 positions agree with TRBD1. The junction had 5 bases not matched to a gene; V was cut back by 2 bases and J by 2 bases. The CDR3 has 15 residues. Germline V lookup: CDR1 SGHVT, CDR2 SQSDAQ. In nucleotides, the CDR3 is TGTGCCAGCAGCTTAACGGGACAGGAGCCCTACGAGCAGTACTTC. Translation gives CASSLTGQEPYEQYF.

The chain employs TRBV30 and TRBJ1-1, with a tentative D call TRBD1 (5 bases). Germline V gene sequence: CDR1 GTSNPN, CDR2 SVGIG (reference sequence). The germline V and J ends were trimmed by 7 bases and 9 bases, with 15 bases remaining between them. The length of the CDR3 is 11 residues. The DNA of the CDR3 is TGTGCCTCGCGGGACTCCCAAAAAGCTTTCTTT. Protein sequence: CASRDSQKAFF.

This sequence joins TRBV7-9 and TRBJ1-2, with 12 bases lining up with TRBD1. Germline CDR1 reads SEHNR; CDR2 reads FQNEAQ (reference sequence). This CDR3 comprises 17 residues. The V segment lost 4 bases and the J segment 6 bases; nucleotides outside the gene matches: 12. The CDR3 DNA reads as TGTGCCAGCAGCTCTGACTACCCCGGGACAGGGGGCCATGGCTACACCTTC. This encodes CASSSDYPGTGGHGYTF.

The gene calls are TRBV5-1 and TRBJ1-2; D uncertain. Germline V gene sequence: CDR1 SGHRS, CDR2 YFSETQ. CDR3 length: 13 amino acids. Trimming removed 3 bases at V and 7 bases at J, with 13 bases between. CDR3 protein: CASSSYGSGGYTF. The CDR3 nucleotides are TGCGCCAGCAGCTCTTATGGGAGCGGTGGCTACACCTTC.

This clone was counted a single time. The chain recombines TRBV5-1 with TRBJ2-2; 8 nucleotides line up with TRBD2. From germline, CDR1 is SGHRS and CDR2 YFSETQ. V shed 5 bases and J 7 bases; nucleotides not matched to a gene: 13. The CDR3 extends over 16 amino acids. DNA of the CDR3: TGCGCCAGCAGTCCAATTCCGGGACTAGTTGGCGGGGAGCTGTTTTTT. Translation: CASSPIPGLVGGELFF.

This clone was recorded a few times. The chain uses TRBV7-7 and TRBJ2-5; tentative D call: TRBD2 (6 bases). The CDR3 length is 13 residues. Per the germline V gene, CDR1 is SSHAT and CDR2 is FNYEAQ (reference sequence). Trimming cost V 6 bases and J 2 bases, with 10 bases left between them. CDR3 bases: TGTGCCAGCAGTTTCGCGGGACAAGAGACCCAGTACTTC. Translating gives CASSFAGQETQYF.

The chain has TRBV14 and TRBJ1-1; TRBD1 matches 9 bases. This CDR3 is 15 amino acids long. After removal of 6 bases from V and 5 bases from J, the junction contained 10 bases not matched to a gene. Germline V gene sequence: CDR1 SGHDN, CDR2 FVKESK. The CDR3 bases are TGTGCCAGCAGGGACACCGGGACAGGGCGTACTGAAGCTTTCTTT. The encoded protein is CASRDTGTGRTEAFF.

This clone appeared a single time. The rearrangement uses TRBV5-1 and TRBJ2-3, with TRBD2 identical over 8 bases. Looked up from germline, CDR1 is SGHRS and CDR2 is YFSETQ. The CDR3 is 14 amino acids. The junction had 2 bases not matched to a gene; V was cut back by 0 bases and J by 5 bases. CDR3 loop: CASSLDGGGDTQYF. The CDR3 DNA is TGCGCCAGCAGCTTGGACGGGGGGGGAGATACGCAGTATTTT.

The genes are TRBV12-5 and TRBJ2-5; TRBD2 matches at 14 bases. This CDR3 is 17 amino acids long. Looked up from germline, CDR1 is LGHNT and CDR2 is FRNRAP. The V and J ends lost 2 bases and 5 bases, in that order; junction bases with no gene match: 7. The CDR3 protein is CASGLYGTSGSRETQYF. CDR3 in DNA: TGTGCTAGTGGTTTGTATGGGACTAGCGGGAGCAGGGAGACCCAGTACTTC.

CDR3 bases: TGTGCCAGCAGATACAGACTAGCGGGAGGCGGTGAGCAGTTCTTC. Translation gives CASRYRLAGGGEQFF. This chain uses TRBV28 with TRBJ2-1; 13 bases agree with TRBD2. Losses at the gene ends were 6 bases for V and 9 bases for J; bases not matched to a gene: 8. CDR1 is MDHEN, CDR2 SYDVKM, per germline. The CDR3 totals 15 residues. The entire variable domain, with the rest obtained from reference TRBV28 and TRBJ2-1, is as follows: DVKVTQSSRYLVKRTGEKVFLECVQDMDHENMFWYRQDPGLGLRLIYFSYDVKMKEKGDIPEGYSVSREKKERFSLILESASTNQTSMYLCASRYRLAGGGEQFFGPGTRLTVL.

V is TRBV19 and J is TRBJ1-1, with TRBD1 matching 7 bases. Per the germline V gene, CDR1 is LNHDA and CDR2 is SQIVND (reference sequence). The J segment lost 6 bases and the V segment lost 3 bases, leaving 10 bases of the junction unmatched. This CDR3 spans 15 amino acids. CDR3 nucleotide sequence: TGTGCCAGTAGTATCGAGGAGGGGGCCGCTTCTGAAGCTTTCTTT. Its protein product is CASSIEEGAASEAFF.

The chain is built from TRBV29-1 and TRBJ1-1, with D possibly matching TRBD1 (6 bases). Germline-derived CDR1 and CDR2 are SQVTM and ANQGSEA. The CDR3 covers 14 residues. With 6 bases removed from V and 3 bases from J, the gap between germline ends came to 17 bases. Written as DNA, the CDR3 is TGCAGCGTCAGGATTACAGGGAAGGACACTGAAGCTTTCTTT. Amino acid sequence: CSVRITGKDTEAFF.

The chain uses TRBV19 and TRBJ1-5; D remains ambiguous. The V and J ends lost 5 bases and 3 bases respectively, with 8 bases between them. The CDR3 runs to 13 residues. Germline lookup yields CDR1 LNHDA and CDR2 SQIVND (reference sequence). The CDR3 is CASSWQNNQPQHF. CDR3 bases: TGTGCCAGTAGTTGGCAGAACAATCAGCCCCAGCATTTT.

The chain is built from TRBV7-9 and TRBJ2-1; 11 positions agree with TRBD2. J gave up 9 bases and V 5 bases, and 15 bases lay outside the gene matches. The CDR3 consists of 17 residues. Germline V gives CDR1 SEHNR, CDR2 FQNEAQ (reference sequence). CDR3 bases: TGTGCCAGCAGCCGCACCCCGATAGCGGGAGGGCCCCTTGAGCAGTTCTTC. Protein sequence: CASSRTPIAGGPLEQFF.

The V gene is TRBV13, the J gene TRBJ1-1, with D unclear. CDR1 is PRHDT and CDR2 is FYEKMQ in the germline V gene (reference sequence). V lost 3 bases, J lost 5 bases, and 13 bases lay in between. This CDR3 comprises 14 residues. In DNA form, the CDR3 reads TGTGCCAGCAGCTTTGACCTGGAGAGGACTGAAGCTTTCTTT. This sequence encodes CASSFDLERTEAFF.

The chain joins TRBV28 to TRBJ1-2; possibly TRBD1 for D (5 bases). Germline CDR1 and CDR2: MDHEN and SYDVKM. The CDR3 consists of 13 residues. The V end lost 2 bases, the J end lost 6 bases, and 10 bases lay between the germline ends. This CDR3 reads CASSLLPGHGYTF. CDR3 bases: TGTGCCAGCAGTTTACTGCCAGGGCATGGCTACACCTTC.

The CDR3 here is CASRGFSYNEQFF. CDR3 bases: TGTGCCAGCCGGGGTTTTTCCTACAATGAGCAGTTCTTC. The rearrangement links TRBV2 to TRBJ2-1, with D possibly matching TRBD2 (5 bases). CDR3 length equals 13 residues. Trimming took off 8 bases at V and 1 base at J, with 9 bases between the two ends. Germline V gene data show CDR1 as SNHLY and CDR2 as FYNNEI.

This rearrangement joins TRBV11-2 to TRBJ2-2; the match to TRBD1 covers 11 bases. Germline trimming cut 5 bases from V and 7 bases from J; bases unmatched to any gene: 9. This CDR3 has 16 residues. Germline V gene lookup returns CDR1 SGHAT and CDR2 FQNNGV. CDR3 sequence: CASSIGTGGSGGELFF. CDR3 DNA: TGTGCCAGCAGCATTGGGACAGGGGGTAGTGGCGGGGAGCTGTTTTTT. The variable domain in full, with the rest retrieved from reference TRBV11-2 and TRBJ2-2, is EAGVAQSPRYKIIEKRQSVAFWCNPISGHATLYWYQQILGQGPKLLIQFQNNGVVDDSQLPKDRFSAERLKGVDSTLKIQPAKLEDSAVYLCASSIGTGGSGGELFFGEGSRLTVL.

The gene calls are TRBV9 and TRBJ2-7; weak D call: TRBD1 (7 bases). CDR3 length: 14 amino acids. V lost 0 bases to trimming and J lost 5 bases, with 12 bases between them. In germline, CDR1 is SGDLS, CDR2 YYNGEE. The chain's CDR3 is CASSVGQGGNEQYF. The DNA of the CDR3 is TGTGCCAGCAGCGTAGGGCAGGGGGGAAACGAGCAGTACTTC.

V gene TRBV11-1 combines with J gene TRBJ1-2, with 9 bases that match TRBD1. CDR1 SGHAT and CDR2 FQDESV come from the germline V gene (reference sequence). This CDR3 spans 12 amino acids. Germline trimming cut 3 bases from V and 14 bases from J; bases unmatched to any gene: 7. The CDR3 spells CASSFAGTGKTF. The CDR3, as DNA: TGTGCCAGCAGCTTCGCTGGGACAGGGAAAACCTTC.

The chain combines TRBV2 with TRBJ2-1, with D tentatively TRBD1 (6 bases). V was pared by 5 bases and J by 9 bases, with 14 bases between. Germline lookup yields CDR1 SNHLY and CDR2 FYNNEI. The CDR3 consists of 13 residues. CDR3 DNA sequence: TGTGCCAGCAGTCCTGGAGCCAGGGGTGAGCAGTTCTTC. Translation gives CASSPGARGEQFF.

V gene TRBV12-5 combines with J gene TRBJ1-1; a weak D match, TRBD1 (5 bases). The CDR3 has 13 residues. The germline V and J ends were trimmed by 7 bases and 1 base, with 10 bases remaining between them. Germline values: CDR1 LGHNT, CDR2 FRNRAP. CDR3 DNA: TGTGCTAGTGAGGGGTTGTCGAACACTGAAGCTTTCTTT. It translates to CASEGLSNTEAFF.

The V call is TRBV2, the J call TRBJ2-3; 15 bases fit TRBD2. After removal of 5 bases from V and 2 bases from J, the junction contained 2 bases not matched to a gene. The germline V gene encodes CDR1 SNHLY and CDR2 FYNNEI. The CDR3 runs 16 residues. The CDR3 nucleotides are TGTGCCAGCAGTTGGACTAGCGGGGGGGCCACAGATACGCAGTATTTT. It yields the protein CASSWTSGGATDTQYF.

V usage is TRBV6-5 and J usage is TRBJ1-3, with D hard to call. V was shortened by 4 bases and J by 1 base, with 11 bases between the two germline ends. The length of the CDR3 is 15 residues. Germline V lookup: CDR1 MNHEY, CDR2 SVGAGI. CDR3 loop: CASSLLGSSGNTIYF. DNA for the CDR3: TGTGCCAGCAGTTTATTAGGGAGTTCTGGAAACACCATATATTTT.

The chain is built from TRBV30 and TRBJ1-1, with 8 bases matching TRBD1. CDR1 is GTSNPN, CDR2 SVGIG, per germline (reference sequence). The CDR3 extends over 20 amino acids. The ends lost 0 bases at V and 3 bases at J; junction bases unmatched: 21. For the CDR3, the DNA is TGTGCCTGGAGTGTACTCTTTGGGAGACAGGGGTTCCCGGGACACACTGAAGCTTTCTTT. Translating it yields CAWSVLFGRQGFPGHTEAFF.

The chain employs TRBV30 and TRBJ1-3; no definite D call. Germline loops: CDR1 GTSNPN, CDR2 SVGIG (reference sequence). Trimming removed 3 bases from V and 4 bases from J, with 13 bases in between. The CDR3 runs to 14 residues. The CDR3 DNA follows: TGTGCCTGGAGCGCGGGTTTCGAAGGAAACACCATATATTTT. This codes for CAWSAGFEGNTIYF. Full variable domain (remainder filled in from reference TRBV30 and TRBJ1-3): SQTIHQWPATLVQPVGSPLSLECTVEGTSNPNLYWYRQAAGRGLQLLFYSVGIGQISSEVPQNLSASRPQDRQFILSSKKLLLSDSGFYLCAWSAGFEGNTIYFGEGSWLTVV.

CDR3 DNA: TGCGCCAGCAGCCAAGGAGCGGGGCCCTACGAGCAGTACTTC. Encoded protein: CASSQGAGPYEQYF. This rearrangement joins TRBV4-1 to TRBJ2-7, with TRBD2 identical over 7 bases. Germline CDR1 is MGHRA and CDR2 is YSYEKL. The CDR3 length is 14 residues. V lost 1 base to trimming and J lost 2 bases; unmatched junction nucleotides: 2.

V gene TRBV5-1 combines with J gene TRBJ2-2, with D possibly being TRBD2 (5 bases). CDR3 length: 14 residues. Germline assignment: CDR1 SGHRS and CDR2 YFSETQ. Trimming shortened V by 0 bases and J by 8 bases, and 11 bases separated the two germline ends. CDR3 sequence reads: CASSLAGIAGELFF. The CDR3 bases are TGCGCCAGCAGCTTGGCCGGGATCGCGGGGGAGCTGTTTTTT. Based on the CDR3 plus reference TRBV5-1 and TRBJ2-2, the full variable domain is KAGVTQTPRYLIKTRGQQVTLSCSPISGHRSVSWYQQTPGQGLQFLFEYFSETQRNKGNFPGRFSGRQFSNSRSEMNVSTLELGDSALYLCASSLAGIAGELFFGEGSRLTVL.

This sequence joins TRBV6-1 and TRBJ2-1, with TRBD1 matching over 7 bases. The ends lost 6 bases at V and 0 bases at J; junction bases unmatched: 5. The CDR3 extends over 15 amino acids. The germline V gene has CDR1 MNHNS and CDR2 SASEGT. The CDR3 DNA follows: TGTGCCAGCAGCCAGGGGGTCGGCTCCTACAATGAGCAGTTCTTC. It is translated as CASSQGVGSYNEQFF.